Listed below are T cell receptor beta chains from one sample, sequenced in a study of T cell responses to AZD1222 COVID-19 vaccine. Here immunoSEQ multiplex PCR was the method, and the copy in TCRdb shows in-frame clones only, minus some. The data hold 110,000 to 150,000 clones, with almost 90% observed a single time. Sequencing used peripheral blood, obtained on day 0 of AZD1222 vaccination. The receptor set was obtained from an adult in good health. Both conserved end residues are part of each CDR3. Fields, in order: D gene, V gene, clone size, J gene, CDR3 protein, CDR3 DNA. D genes are given only for firm matches. The size entry is marked missing in some rows and otherwise reads once, few, many or a size class.

D gene: NA; V gene: TRBV30; clone size: NA; J gene: TRBJ2-7; CDR3 protein: CAWTTAYEQYF; CDR3 DNA: TGTGCCTGGACGACCGCCTACGAGCAGTACTTC
D gene: NA; V gene: TRBV9; clone size: NA; J gene: TRBJ2-6; CDR3 protein: CASSGTIRANVLTF; CDR3 DNA: TGTGCCAGCAGCGGGACAATCCGGGCCAACGTCCTGACTTTC
D gene: TRBD2; V gene: TRBV29-1; clone size: once; J gene: TRBJ2-3; CDR3 protein: CSVELVGTSGSGRTDTQYF; CDR3 DNA: TGCAGCGTTGAACTAGTTGGGACTAGCGGGAGCGGTCGCACAGATACGCAGTATTTT
D gene: NA; V gene: TRBV19; clone size: NA; J gene: TRBJ2-1; CDR3 protein: CASSRGPYNEQFF; CDR3 DNA: TGTGCCAGTAGTAGGGGACCATACAATGAGCAGTTCTTC
D gene: TRBD1; V gene: TRBV11-2; clone size: NA; J gene: TRBJ1-2; CDR3 protein: CASSLGTGVYGYTF; CDR3 DNA: TGTGCCAGCAGCTTAGGTACAGGGGTCTATGGCTACACCTTC
D gene: NA; V gene: TRBV5-4; clone size: NA; J gene: TRBJ2-3; CDR3 protein: CASSLDGYTDTQYF; CDR3 DNA: TGTGCCAGCAGCTTGGATGGCTACACAGATACGCAGTATTTT
D gene: TRBD2; V gene: TRBV7-2; clone size: NA; J gene: TRBJ2-5; CDR3 protein: CASSLIVAGGSETQYF; CDR3 DNA: TGTGCCAGCAGCTTAATAGTGGCGGGGGGATCCGAGACCCAGTACTTC
D gene: NA; V gene: TRBV24-1; clone size: NA; J gene: TRBJ2-7; CDR3 protein: CATSDLGSDREELGYEQYF; CDR3 DNA: TGTGCCACCAGTGATCTCGGATCCGACAGGGAGGAATTGGGGTACGAGCAGTACTTC
D gene: NA; V gene: TRBV28; clone size: NA; J gene: TRBJ1-2; CDR3 protein: CASGTVNYGYTF; CDR3 DNA: TGTGCCAGTGGGACGGTTAACTATGGCTACACCTTC
D gene: NA; V gene: TRBV30; clone size: NA; J gene: TRBJ2-2; CDR3 protein: CAWVDLAANTGELFF; CDR3 DNA: TGTGCCTGGGTGGACCTGGCTGCGAACACCGGGGAGCTGTTTTTT
D gene: NA; V gene: TRBV9; clone size: NA; J gene: TRBJ2-1; CDR3 protein: CASSVVGGRNEQFF; CDR3 DNA: TGTGCCAGCAGCGTAGTTGGGGGAAGGAATGAGCAGTTCTTC
D gene: TRBD1; V gene: TRBV7-8; clone size: NA; J gene: TRBJ1-5; CDR3 protein: CASSLTGGAGNQPQHF; CDR3 DNA: TGTGCCAGCAGCCTCACAGGGGGCGCCGGCAATCAGCCCCAGCATTTT
D gene: NA; V gene: TRBV12-3/TRBV12-4; clone size: NA; J gene: TRBJ2-7; CDR3 protein: CASSWNYEQYF; CDR3 DNA: TGTGCCAGCAGCTGGAACTACGAGCAGTACTTC
D gene: NA; V gene: TRBV6-5; clone size: NA; J gene: TRBJ1-5; CDR3 protein: CASSYSHRNNQPQHF; CDR3 DNA: TGTGCCAGCAGTTACTCGCACAGGAATAATCAGCCCCAGCATTTT
D gene: NA; V gene: TRBV5-6; clone size: few; J gene: TRBJ2-2; CDR3 protein: CASSLEDLDGELFF; CDR3 DNA: TGTGCCAGCAGCTTGGAAGATTTGGACGGGGAGCTGTTTTTT
D gene: NA; V gene: TRBV4-2; clone size: NA; J gene: TRBJ1-2; CDR3 protein: CASSQDPSLGGTNYGYTF; CDR3 DNA: TGTGCCAGCAGCCAAGACCCATCCTTGGGAGGAACTAACTATGGCTACACCTTC
D gene: TRBD2; V gene: TRBV7-8; clone size: NA; J gene: TRBJ2-7; CDR3 protein: CASSLNLAGGAYEQYF; CDR3 DNA: TGTGCCAGCAGCCTAAACCTAGCGGGAGGGGCCTACGAGCAGTACTTC
D gene: NA; V gene: TRBV28; clone size: once; J gene: TRBJ1-2; CDR3 protein: CASSSPGQNYGYTF; CDR3 DNA: TGTGCCAGCAGTTCCCCAGGACAGAACTATGGCTACACCTTC
D gene: TRBD2; V gene: TRBV5-4; clone size: NA; J gene: TRBJ2-7; CDR3 protein: CASGMTPSGPNEQYF; CDR3 DNA: TGTGCCAGCGGAATGACTCCTAGCGGGCCAAACGAGCAGTACTTC
D gene: NA; V gene: TRBV11-2; clone size: few; J gene: TRBJ2-5; CDR3 protein: CASSSLRRGTQETQYF; CDR3 DNA: TGTGCCAGCAGCTCCCTGAGGAGGGGCACCCAAGAGACCCAGTACTTC